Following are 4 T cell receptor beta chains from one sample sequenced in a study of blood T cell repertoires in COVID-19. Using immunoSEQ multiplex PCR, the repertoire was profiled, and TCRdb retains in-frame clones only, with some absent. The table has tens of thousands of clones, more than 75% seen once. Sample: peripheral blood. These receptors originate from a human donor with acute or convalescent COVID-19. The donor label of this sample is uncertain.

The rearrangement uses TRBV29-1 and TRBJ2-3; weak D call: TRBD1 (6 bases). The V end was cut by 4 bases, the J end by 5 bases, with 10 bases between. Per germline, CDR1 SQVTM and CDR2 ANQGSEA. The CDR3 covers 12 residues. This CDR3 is CSVGTDGDTQYF. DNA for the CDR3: TGCAGCGTTGGGACAGACGGAGATACGCAGTATTTT.

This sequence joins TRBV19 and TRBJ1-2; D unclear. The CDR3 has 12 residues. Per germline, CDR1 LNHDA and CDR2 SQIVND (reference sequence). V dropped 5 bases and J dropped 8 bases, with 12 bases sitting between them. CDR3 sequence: CASSPNSNGYTF. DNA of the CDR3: TGTGCCAGTAGTCCAAACAGTAACGGCTACACCTTC.

The CDR3, as DNA: TGTGCCAGCAGCTCCGACAGATACTATTCACCCCTCCACTTT. Translating it yields CASSSDRYYSPLHF. V is TRBV5-6 and J is TRBJ1-6; a weak D match, TRBD1 (5 bases). V was trimmed by 3 bases and J by 8 bases, leaving 12 bases between them. The germline CDR1 and CDR2 sequences are SGHDT and YYEEEE. The CDR3 loop spans 14 amino acids.

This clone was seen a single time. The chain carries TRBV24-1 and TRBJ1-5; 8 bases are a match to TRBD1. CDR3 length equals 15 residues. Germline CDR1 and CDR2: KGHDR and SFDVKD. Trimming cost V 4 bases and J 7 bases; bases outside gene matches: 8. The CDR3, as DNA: TGTGCCACCAGTGACCGGACAGGGTTCGGGCAGCCCCAGCATTTT. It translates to CATSDRTGFGQPQHF.